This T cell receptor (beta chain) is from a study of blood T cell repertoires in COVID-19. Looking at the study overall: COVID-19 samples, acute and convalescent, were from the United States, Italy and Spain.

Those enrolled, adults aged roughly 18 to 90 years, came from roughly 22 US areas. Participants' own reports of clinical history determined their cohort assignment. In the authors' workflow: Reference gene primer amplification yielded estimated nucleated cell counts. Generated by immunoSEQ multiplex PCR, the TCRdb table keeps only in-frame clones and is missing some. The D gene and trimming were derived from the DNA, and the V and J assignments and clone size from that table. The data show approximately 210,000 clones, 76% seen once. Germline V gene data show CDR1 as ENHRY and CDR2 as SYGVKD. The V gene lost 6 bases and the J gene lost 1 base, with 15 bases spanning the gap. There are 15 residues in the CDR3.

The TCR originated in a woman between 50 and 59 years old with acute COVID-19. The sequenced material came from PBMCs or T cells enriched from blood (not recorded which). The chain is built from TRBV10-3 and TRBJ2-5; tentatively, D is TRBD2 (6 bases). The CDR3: CAISISGSGQETQYF. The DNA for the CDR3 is TGTGCCATCAGCATCTCTGGTAGCGGCCAAGAGACCCAGTACTTC.